These 3 T cell receptor beta chains were all obtained from the same sample, sequenced in a study of T cell responses to AZD1222 COVID-19 vaccine. Libraries were prepared by immunoSEQ multiplex PCR; TCRdb keeps only in-frame clonotypes and omits some of them. Here the sample spans some 120,000 clones, under 95% being singletons. The source was peripheral blood, collected on day 0 of AZD1222 vaccination. The receptors shown here come from an adult in good health.

The CDR3 bases are TGTGCCTCTTCGGCGGGGGGAACGGACACCGGGGAGCTGTTTTTT. This gives the protein CASSAGGTDTGELFF. The chain combines TRBV19 with TRBJ2-2, with 8 bases matching TRBD2. This CDR3 is built from 15 residues. V lost 11 bases, J lost 3 bases, and 11 bases stayed unmatched. Germline assignment: CDR1 LNHDA and CDR2 SQIVND (reference sequence).

The V and J genes are TRBV12-5 and TRBJ1-2; possible D gene TRBD1, 5 bases. The CDR3 sequence is 15 residues long. Germline V gene sequence: CDR1 LGHNT, CDR2 FRNRAP. The V gene lost 6 bases and the J gene lost 8 bases, with 22 bases spanning the gap. The CDR3 DNA reads as TGTGCTAGTGGCGCCCCCCCCGGGGGTGGAGGGGGCTACACCTTC. Amino acid sequence: CASGAPPGGGGGYTF.

The chain uses TRBV5-1 and TRBJ1-6, with 7 bases that match TRBD1. Trimming removed 4 bases from V and 8 bases from J; junction bases left unmatched: 6. The CDR3 sequence is 14 residues long. Germline-derived CDR1 and CDR2 are SGHRS and YFSETQ. CDR3 residues: CASSGGTEHSPLHF. The CDR3 coding sequence is TGCGCCAGCAGCGGAGGGACAGAGCATTCACCCCTCCACTTT. Using reference TRBV5-1 and TRBJ1-6 for the parts outside the CDR3, the full variable domain is KAGVTQTPRYLIKTRGQQVTLSCSPISGHRSVSWYQQTPGQGLQFLFEYFSETQRNKGNFPGRFSGRQFSNSRSEMNVSTLELGDSALYLCASSGGTEHSPLHFGNGTRLTVT.